This record looks at one TCR beta chain sequence and its context. No antigen is known for it. Per-nucleotide qualities are absent, and no much larger clonotype sits a single base away. The data were taken from a study of shared clonotypes between healthy human individuals (dated by TCRdb to about 2020). In terms of the full investigation: Two women and a few men aged 18 to 49 years were included in the cohort. For each donor, CD4 naive and CD4 memory were each run on three plates, CD8 naive on two plates, and CD8 memory on one plate. To estimate repertoire size and how much clonotype sharing occurs between individuals, the study deeply sequenced the blood TCR repertoires of five healthy adults. To increase sequencing depth and limit assay-specific biases, different laboratories used diverse techniques to prepare libraries and sequence TCR repertoires. Leukapheresis yielded between about 0.85 and 9.5 billion PBMCs per donor.

Looking up the germline V gene (reference sequence) yields CDR1 LNHDA and CDR2 SQIVND. The CDR3 holds 14 amino acids from the cysteine to the phenylalanine. Here the CDR3 DNA is all that survives: 42 bases in frame from base 1. The V end gives up 5 bases and the J end 5 bases, leaving 6 bases in the junction not matched to a gene. The donors were healthy, HIV-negative adults with no recently reported acute infections or vaccinations. Only Caucasian adults living in Nashville, Tennessee, USA were represented among the donors. CD4+ T cells were enriched by magnetic negative selection; naive cells were then positively selected on CD45RA, and the negative fraction formed the memory subset. Blood was obtained by leukapheresis, after which PBMCs were separated by Ficoll-Histopaque density gradient centrifugation and cryopreserved in liquid nitrogen vapor phase. Analytical flow cytometry was used to check the purity and quantity of every magnetically sorted T cell population. Genomic DNA was isolated from every sorted fraction and measured by UV absorbance on a Nanodrop 2000c.

TCR CDR3 regions were amplified from genomic DNA by multiplex PCR using the deep immunoSEQ assay. Extracted genomic DNA from each cell subset was distributed evenly across all wells of several immunoSEQ 96-well plates, and each plate was treated as a replicate. For sorted subsets, 150 to 200 ng genomic DNA, equal to 30,000 to 35,000 T cell genomes, was loaded into each replicate PCR. Purified libraries were quantified with a Qubit 3.0 fluorometer, sized on a Bioanalyzer 2100, and re-quantified with the KAPA Library Quantification kit. Each immunoSEQ 96-well plate was sequenced on its own single-read 150-cycle Illumina NextSeq 550 flow cell. Per the original workflow: Because only junctional sequences without quality scores were contained in the immunoSEQ output, filtering matching that applied to full-length reads could not be performed. Sequences were annotated with PyIR, a Python wrapper for IgBLAST v1.9, using IMGT germline references to assign V/J genes and CDR3. Reads with weak V/J assignments (E-value above 1e-6), missing CDR3, stop codons, out-of-frame junctions, or ambiguous translated residues were removed. V3J clonotypes were defined as sequences sharing an identical inferred V gene, J gene, and CDR3 amino acid sequence. Percentage overlap between repertoires was computed as shared unique clonotypes divided by the size of the smaller repertoire. Richness of each repertoire was evaluated using RTK rarefaction, the Chao1 estimator, and Recon v2.1 estimates of unobserved clonotypes. Generation probabilities for all TCRbeta clonotypes obtained by the gDNA method from a handful of donors were computed using OLGA. Imported from immuneACCESS, the table was reduced by TCRdb to in-frame sequences with V and J called. These copies leave out some clones; in studies compared against another copy, an unresolved V gene accounts for under half, and the cause of the remainder is not known. V, J and clone size derive from that table, while D and trimming were established from the DNA sequence. This sample comprises 2 million to 3 million clones, 93% of them detected only once. The ten largest account for about 0.38% of the sample.

Study-wide findings and limitations: Because the study included a small number of donors, the genetic and exposure-history diversity represented was limited. Higher generation probabilities were observed for clonotypes shared by all four sorted-subset donors than for non-shared clonotypes. When four donors were compared, the shared fraction of clonotypes was about 5% for naive CD4, 3.5% for naive CD8, 2.3% for memory CD4, and 0.4% for memory CD8. Rarefaction of sorted-subset datasets indicated incomplete sequencing despite the large sequencing depth. Only blood was sampled, and tissue TCR repertoires likely differ from those in blood. Naive subsets generally had larger estimated clonotype richness than memory subsets. Pairwise subsampling led to the expectation that sequencing depth would affect the degree of clonotype sharing among donors.

The clonotype comes from a man aged 18 to 30 in good health. Some clones in this sample may be carry-over from other donors' samples. The sequenced sample was naive CD4+ T cells from PBMCs. The sample's cell subset or site label, in plain terms: CD45RA+ positively selected. This sequence uses TRBV19 and TRBJ2-5; a stretch of 9 junction bases matches TRBD1. CDR3 region: CASSLTGGRETQYF. Read as DNA, the sequence is TGTGCCAGTAGTCTTACAGGGGGCAGGGAGACCCAGTACTTC.